These 25 T cell receptor beta chains share one sample of origin, sequenced in a study of shared clonotypes between healthy human individuals. Sequencing used immunoSEQ multiplex PCR; TCRdb keeps in-frame clones, though not all of them. Counted here are over a million clones, about four fifths occurring once; the ten biggest clones make up 0.5% to 0.6%. The sample was memory CD4+ T cells from PBMCs. The sample's subset: CD45RA-negative fraction. Receptor source: a man aged 18 to 29 in good health. Some clones in this sample may be carry-over from other donors' samples.

The rearrangement uses TRBV4-1 and TRBJ1-5, with a weak D call TRBD1 (6 bases). Germline V lookup: CDR1 MGHRA, CDR2 YSYEKL. V was cut by 1 base and J by 3 bases, with 10 bases left in between. The CDR3 consists of 15 residues. The DNA for the CDR3 is TGCGCCAGCAGCCAAGGCGCAGGGGACAATCAGCCCCAGCATTTT. Encoded protein: CASSQGAGDNQPQHF.

This chain uses TRBV7-2 with TRBJ2-2; 7 bases are shared with TRBD1. J was trimmed by 6 bases and V by 5 bases; bases with no gene match: 6. Germline loops: CDR1 SGHTA, CDR2 FQGNSA. The CDR3 sequence is 14 residues long. Here the CDR3 reads CASSAGQVPGELFF. In nucleotides, the CDR3 is TGTGCCAGCAGCGCTGGACAGGTGCCCGGGGAGCTGTTTTTT.

The rearrangement uses TRBV6-1 and TRBJ1-2, with D possibly TRBD1 on 5 matching bases. Germline V gives CDR1 MNHNS, CDR2 SASEGT. The CDR3 runs 14 residues. The V end was cut by 6 bases, the J end by 0 bases, with 11 bases between. CDR3 nucleotide sequence: TGTGCCAGCAGCCCCAGGGTCTCTAACTATGGCTACACCTTC. It yields the protein CASSPRVSNYGYTF.

The chain carries TRBV10-1 and TRBJ1-1; a possible D gene is TRBD1 (6 bases). Between the trimmed V and J ends, which lost 6 bases and 0 bases, there was a span of 17 bases. This CDR3 is built from 16 residues. Germline CDR1 WNHNN, CDR2 SYGVQD (reference sequence). CDR3 nucleotides: TGCGCCAGCAGCCCAACAGGGTCCTTAATGAACACTGAAGCTTTCTTT. Its protein product is CASSPTGSLMNTEAFF.

This clone was observed a few times. The chain employs TRBV28 and TRBJ1-1; maybe TRBD1 (5 bases). The CDR3 is 15 residues long. Per the germline V gene, CDR1 is MDHEN and CDR2 is SYDVKM. V gave up 4 bases and J gave up 2 bases, with 14 bases separating them. As DNA, the CDR3 is TGTGCCAGCAGTTGGGGGGGATTGGGTAACACTGAAGCTTTCTTT. Translation gives CASSWGGLGNTEAFF.

This clone was seen a single time. This rearrangement joins TRBV5-1 to TRBJ2-5, with 8 nucleotides matching TRBD2. Trimming removed 2 bases from V and 11 bases from J; junction bases left unmatched: 8. The CDR3 extends over 13 amino acids. Germline V lookup: CDR1 SGHRS, CDR2 YFSETQ. CDR3 nucleotide sequence: TGCGCCAGCAGCTTAGGTAGAGCGGGGGAGCAGTACTTC. Its translation is CASSLGRAGEQYF.

The chain couples TRBV30 to TRBJ2-3; 8 nucleotides agree with TRBD1. Trimming at V came to 4 bases and at J to 9 bases, leaving 3 bases not matched to a gene. The germline V gene has CDR1 GTSNPN and CDR2 SVGIG (reference sequence). CDR3 size: 11 residues. The CDR3 loop is CAWTGGETQYF. Here the CDR3 DNA reads TGTGCCTGGACAGGGGGCGAAACGCAGTATTTT.

In nucleotides, the CDR3 is TGTGCCAGCAGTGGAGGGGACAGGGGGCGGGGAACTGAAGCTTTCTTT. Translated, it gives CASSGGDRGRGTEAFF. V gene TRBV6-1 combines with J gene TRBJ1-1, with 12 bases that match TRBD1. CDR1 and CDR2 (germline): MNHNS, SASEGT. V lost 4 bases to trimming and J lost 5 bases; unmatched junction nucleotides: 8. This CDR3 contains 16 residues.

The chain links TRBV7-3 to TRBJ2-2; D perhaps matches TRBD1 (5 bases). The V end was cut by 2 bases, the J end by 6 bases, with 13 bases between. The CDR3 has 15 residues. Germline-derived CDR1 and CDR2 are SGHTA and FQGTGA. The CDR3 spells CASSLQGLQAGELFF. The CDR3 region has the DNA TGTGCCAGCAGCTTACAGGGTCTCCAGGCCGGGGAGCTGTTTTTT.

This clone was seen only a few times. In DNA form, the CDR3 reads TGTGCCAGCAGCTCCCACCCGTATGGCTACACCTTC. It yields the protein CASSSHPYGYTF. The V and J genes are TRBV7-2 and TRBJ1-2; D is unresolved. V lost 4 bases to trimming and J lost 5 bases, with 8 bases between them. The CDR3 is 12 residues long. CDR1 SGHTA and CDR2 FQGNSA come from the germline V gene. The variable domain in full, completed from reference TRBV7-2 and TRBJ1-2, reads GAGVSQSPSNKVTEKGKDVELRCDPISGHTALYWYRQSLGQGLEFLIYFQGNSAPDKSGLPSDRFSAERTGGSVSTLTIQRTQQEDSAVYLCASSSHPYGYTFGSGTRLTVV.

The rearrangement joins TRBV5-1 to TRBJ2-7; TRBD1 might be the D (5 bases). This CDR3 region has 13 residues. The ends were cut back, 6 bases at V and 2 bases at J, with 12 bases in the middle. Germline V gene sequence: CDR1 SGHRS, CDR2 YFSETQ. The CDR3, as DNA: TGCGCCAGCAAGGGAACAGGCACCTACGAGCAGTACTTC. It encodes CASKGTGTYEQYF.

Here the CDR3 reads CASSLRGSGEAFF. The CDR3 DNA reads as TGTGCCAGCAGCTTGAGGGGCAGTGGTGAAGCTTTCTTT. J is TRBJ1-1 and V is TRBV5-5, with D perhaps TRBD1 (5 bases). CDR1 is SGHKS and CDR2 is YYEKEE in the germline V gene (reference sequence). The length of the CDR3 is 13 residues. Deletions cut 1 base from V and 7 bases from J, with 11 bases between.

V gene TRBV9 combines with J gene TRBJ1-1; D gene ambiguous. V shed 1 base and J shed 0 bases, with 7 bases lying between them. The germline V gene has CDR1 SGDLS and CDR2 YYNGEE. The CDR3 has 14 amino acids. DNA for the CDR3: TGTGCCAGCAGCGTATCTGGCCTGAACACTGAAGCTTTCTTT. It translates to CASSVSGLNTEAFF.

V gene TRBV28 combines with J gene TRBJ1-2; tentatively, D is TRBD1 (6 bases). Germline CDR1 MDHEN, CDR2 SYDVKM. This CDR3 is built from 15 residues. Between the trimmed V and J ends, which lost 2 bases and 8 bases, there was a span of 18 bases. CDR3 sequence: CASSLPLGGSGGYTF. The CDR3 coding sequence is TGTGCCAGCAGTTTACCTCTGGGGGGCAGTGGAGGCTACACCTTC.

The chain is built from TRBV28 and TRBJ1-3; 9 bases fit TRBD1. The CDR3 has 15 amino acids. V gave up 5 bases and J gave up 6 bases; unmatched junction bases: 8. Germline V gene sequence: CDR1 MDHEN, CDR2 SYDVKM. CDR3 DNA: TGTGCCAGCAGTCCTCCGACAGGGGGGGCAAACACCATATATTTT. It yields the protein CASSPPTGGANTIYF.

This clone was found a few times. V gene TRBV2 combines with J gene TRBJ1-1; D is undetermined. CDR3 length: 13 amino acids. V shed 4 bases and J shed 5 bases, with 11 bases lying between them. Germline CDR1 and CDR2: SNHLY and FYNNEI. The CDR3 DNA follows: TGTGCCAGCAGTGGGGAAGGGTGGACTGAAGCTTTCTTT. It encodes CASSGEGWTEAFF.

The V call is TRBV28, the J call TRBJ1-4, with TRBD1 matching 11 bases. The CDR3 covers 15 residues. V was clipped by 6 bases and J by 8 bases; unmatched bases: 8. Germline CDR1 reads MDHEN; CDR2 reads SYDVKM. The CDR3 reads CASSPGQGAWEKLFF. For the CDR3, the DNA is TGTGCCAGCAGCCCCGGACAGGGGGCGTGGGAAAAACTGTTTTTT. Filled out from reference TRBV28 and TRBJ1-4, the complete variable domain reads DVKVTQSSRYLVKRTGEKVFLECVQDMDHENMFWYRQDPGLGLRLIYFSYDVKMKEKGDIPEGYSVSREKKERFSLILESASTNQTSMYLCASSPGQGAWEKLFFGSGTQLSVL.

To note about this clone: At the DNA level, this CDR3 is encoded by other sequences in the same sample as well. The gene calls are TRBV6-6 and TRBJ2-7; TRBD2 is a possible D gene (5 bases). Trimming left V 2 bases short and J 3 bases short, with 11 bases between. Germline assignment: CDR1 MNHNY and CDR2 SVGAGI (reference sequence). The CDR3 spans 14 residues. In nucleotides, the CDR3 is TGTGCCAGCAGTTACCGGGATCGCGGCTACGAGCAGTACTTC. Translating it yields CASSYRDRGYEQYF.

This clone was counted only a few times. The rearrangement links TRBV29-1 to TRBJ1-1; 10 bases line up with TRBD1. The CDR3 is made up of 14 amino acids. Per germline, CDR1 SQVTM and CDR2 ANQGSEA. V shed 6 bases, J shed 4 bases, and the junction held 8 bases outside the gene matches. The CDR3 is CSVEVDRGITEAFF. Here the CDR3 DNA reads TGCAGCGTCGAGGTGGACAGGGGGATCACTGAAGCTTTCTTT.

This clone has more than one count but fewer than ten. The gene calls are TRBV7-8 and TRBJ2-5; D possibly corresponds to TRBD1 (6 bases). Germline assignment: CDR1 SGHVS and CDR2 FQNEAQ. Trimming cost V 4 bases and J 2 bases, with 14 bases left between them. The CDR3 has 15 amino acids. The CDR3 coding sequence is TGTGCCAGCAGCTCACAAAGGGGGTCACAAGAGACCCAGTACTTC. Translated, it gives CASSSQRGSQETQYF.

Concerning this clone itself: At one end the junction does not follow the germline gene, possibly because of a read error. The chain joins TRBV7-3 to TRBJ2-5, with D unclear. The germline gives CDR1 SGHTA, CDR2 FQGTGA. CDR3 size: 15 residues. The CDR3 sequence: CASRLTMRALETQYF. The CDR3 nucleotides read TGTGCCAGCAGGTTAACGATGCGCGCCTTGGAGACCCAGTACTTC.

This clone was recorded once. The chain recombines TRBV18 with TRBJ2-1; D is tentatively TRBD1 or TRBD2 (5 bases each). This CDR3 region has 17 residues. From germline, CDR1 is KGHSH and CDR2 LQKENI. Trimming pared 0 bases from V and 0 bases from J, leaving 12 bases between. The chain's CDR3 is CASSPPSGQRSYNEQFF. The CDR3 DNA sequence: TGTGCCAGCTCACCACCTTCGGGGCAGCGCTCCTACAATGAGCAGTTCTTC.

The chain combines TRBV2 with TRBJ2-3, with D perhaps being TRBD1 or TRBD2 (5 bases each). Germline values: CDR1 SNHLY, CDR2 FYNNEI. Trimming cost V 6 bases and J 7 bases, with 8 bases left between them. This CDR3 region has 11 residues. In DNA form, the CDR3 reads TGTGCCAGCAGGGGGGAAAATACGCAGTATTTT. It specifies CASRGENTQYF.

This rearrangement joins TRBV27 to TRBJ1-1; D is undetermined. V shed 2 bases and J shed 1 base, with 11 bases lying between them. This CDR3 has 15 amino acids. Germline V CDR1 and CDR2: MNHEY, SMNVEV (reference sequence). This CDR3 reads CASSLVGSSNTEAFF. CDR3 bases: TGTGCCAGCAGTTTAGTAGGCAGCTCGAACACTGAAGCTTTCTTT.

The V and J genes are TRBV19 and TRBJ2-7, with TRBD1 as a possible D gene (6 bases). The ends were cut back, 3 bases at V and 2 bases at J, with 17 bases in the middle. The CDR3 extends over 16 amino acids. CDR1 is LNHDA and CDR2 is SQIVND in the germline V gene (reference sequence). The CDR3 protein is CASSILTGLNTYEQYF. Here the CDR3 DNA reads TGTGCCAGTAGTATCCTAACAGGGTTAAACACCTACGAGCAGTACTTC. The whole variable domain, remainder taken from reference TRBV19 and TRBJ2-7, is DGGITQSPKYLFRKEGQNVTLSCEQNLNHDAMYWYRQDPGQGLRLIYYSQIVNDFQKGDIAEGYSVSREKKESFPLTVTSAQKNPTAFYLCASSILTGLNTYEQYFGPGTRLTVT.